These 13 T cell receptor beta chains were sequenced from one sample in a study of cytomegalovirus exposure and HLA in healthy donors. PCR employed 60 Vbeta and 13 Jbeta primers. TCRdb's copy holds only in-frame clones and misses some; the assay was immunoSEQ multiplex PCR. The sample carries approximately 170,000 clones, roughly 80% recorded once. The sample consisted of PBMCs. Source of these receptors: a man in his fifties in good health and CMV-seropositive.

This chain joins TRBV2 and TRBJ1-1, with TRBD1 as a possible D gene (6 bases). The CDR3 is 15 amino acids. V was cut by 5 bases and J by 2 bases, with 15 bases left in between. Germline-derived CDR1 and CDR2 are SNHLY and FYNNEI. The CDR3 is CASSFQGSLNTEAFF. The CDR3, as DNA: TGTGCCAGCAGTTTCCAGGGGAGTCTTAACACTGAAGCTTTCTTT.

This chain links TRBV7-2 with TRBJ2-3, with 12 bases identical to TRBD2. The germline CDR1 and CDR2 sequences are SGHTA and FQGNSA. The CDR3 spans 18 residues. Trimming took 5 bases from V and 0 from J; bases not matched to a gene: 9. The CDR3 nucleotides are TGTGCCAGCAGCCGACCTACTAGCGGGAGGCCCAGCACAGATACGCAGTATTTT. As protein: CASSRPTSGRPSTDTQYF.

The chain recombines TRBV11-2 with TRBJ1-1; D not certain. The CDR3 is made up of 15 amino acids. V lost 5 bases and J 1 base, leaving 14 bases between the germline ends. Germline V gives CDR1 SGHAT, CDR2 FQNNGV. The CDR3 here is CASSKYRTPNTEAFF. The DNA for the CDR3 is TGTGCCAGCAGCAAATACAGAACTCCGAACACTGAAGCTTTCTTT. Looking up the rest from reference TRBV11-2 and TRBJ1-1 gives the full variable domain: EAGVAQSPRYKIIEKRQSVAFWCNPISGHATLYWYQQILGQGPKLLIQFQNNGVVDDSQLPKDRFSAERLKGVDSTLKIQPAKLEDSAVYLCASSKYRTPNTEAFFGQGTRLTVV.

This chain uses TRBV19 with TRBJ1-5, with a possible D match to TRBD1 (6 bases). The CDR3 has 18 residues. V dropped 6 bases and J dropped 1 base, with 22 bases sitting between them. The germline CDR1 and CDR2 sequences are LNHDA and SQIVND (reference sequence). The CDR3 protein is CASRPNRDWGSSNQPQHF. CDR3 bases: TGTGCCAGTAGGCCCAACAGGGATTGGGGTTCGAGCAATCAGCCCCAGCATTTT.

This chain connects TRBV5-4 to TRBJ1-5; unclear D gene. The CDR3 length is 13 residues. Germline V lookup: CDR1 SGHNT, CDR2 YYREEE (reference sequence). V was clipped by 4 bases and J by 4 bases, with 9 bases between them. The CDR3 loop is CASSPGSNQPQHF. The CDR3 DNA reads TGTGCCAGCAGCCCAGGATCAAATCAGCCCCAGCATTTT.

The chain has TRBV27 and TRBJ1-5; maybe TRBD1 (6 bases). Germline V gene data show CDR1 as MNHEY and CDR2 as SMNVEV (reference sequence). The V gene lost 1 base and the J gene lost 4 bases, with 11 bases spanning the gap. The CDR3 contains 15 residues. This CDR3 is CASSLLGGANQPQHF. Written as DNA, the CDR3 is TGTGCCAGCAGTTTATTGGGGGGGGCGAATCAGCCCCAGCATTTT.

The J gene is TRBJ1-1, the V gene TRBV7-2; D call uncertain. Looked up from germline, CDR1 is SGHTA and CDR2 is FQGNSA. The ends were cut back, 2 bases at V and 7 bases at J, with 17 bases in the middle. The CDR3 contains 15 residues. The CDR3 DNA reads TGTGCCAGCAGCTTATTAATCGCGGTCTCCAATGAAGCTTTCTTT. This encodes CASSLLIAVSNEAFF.

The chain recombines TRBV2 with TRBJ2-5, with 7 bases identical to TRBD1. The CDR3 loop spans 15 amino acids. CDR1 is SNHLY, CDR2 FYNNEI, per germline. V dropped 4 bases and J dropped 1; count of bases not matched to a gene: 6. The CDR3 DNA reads TGTGCCAGCAGTGGGACAGGTGCTCCCCAAGAGACCCAGTACTTC. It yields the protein CASSGTGAPQETQYF.

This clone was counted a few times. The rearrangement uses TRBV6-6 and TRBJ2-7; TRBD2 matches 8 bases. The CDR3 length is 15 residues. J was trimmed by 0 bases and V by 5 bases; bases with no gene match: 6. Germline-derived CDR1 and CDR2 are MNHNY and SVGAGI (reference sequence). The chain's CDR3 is CASSRIAGHSYEQYF. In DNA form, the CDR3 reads TGTGCCAGCAGTCGGATAGCGGGGCACTCCTACGAGCAGTACTTC.

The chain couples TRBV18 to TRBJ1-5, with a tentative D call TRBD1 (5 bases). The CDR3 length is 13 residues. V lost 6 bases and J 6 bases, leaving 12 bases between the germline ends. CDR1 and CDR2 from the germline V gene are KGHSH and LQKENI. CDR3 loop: CASSGQSGQPQHF. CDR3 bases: TGTGCCAGCTCGGGGCAGTCAGGTCAGCCCCAGCATTTT.

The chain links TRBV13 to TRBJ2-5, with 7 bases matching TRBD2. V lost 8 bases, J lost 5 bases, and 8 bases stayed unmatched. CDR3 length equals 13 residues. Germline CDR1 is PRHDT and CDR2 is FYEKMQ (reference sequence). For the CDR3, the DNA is TGTGCCAGCTCAAGGGAGGGCCAGGAGACCCAGTACTTC. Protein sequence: CASSREGQETQYF.

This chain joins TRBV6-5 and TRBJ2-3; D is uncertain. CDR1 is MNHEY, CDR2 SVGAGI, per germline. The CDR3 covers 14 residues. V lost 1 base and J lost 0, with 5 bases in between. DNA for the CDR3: TGTGCCAGCAGTTACTTGGCTAGCACAGATACGCAGTATTTT. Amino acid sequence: CASSYLASTDTQYF.

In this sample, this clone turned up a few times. The CDR3 bases are TGTGCCAGCAGCTTGGACAGGGGAGTCACAGATACGCAGTATTTT. Encoded protein: CASSLDRGVTDTQYF. This chain links TRBV5-4 with TRBJ2-3; 7 bases are a match to TRBD1. With 0 bases clipped from V and 2 bases from J, the junction kept 3 bases outside the gene matches. CDR1 SGHNT and CDR2 YYREEE come from the germline V gene (reference sequence). This CDR3 is 15 amino acids long.